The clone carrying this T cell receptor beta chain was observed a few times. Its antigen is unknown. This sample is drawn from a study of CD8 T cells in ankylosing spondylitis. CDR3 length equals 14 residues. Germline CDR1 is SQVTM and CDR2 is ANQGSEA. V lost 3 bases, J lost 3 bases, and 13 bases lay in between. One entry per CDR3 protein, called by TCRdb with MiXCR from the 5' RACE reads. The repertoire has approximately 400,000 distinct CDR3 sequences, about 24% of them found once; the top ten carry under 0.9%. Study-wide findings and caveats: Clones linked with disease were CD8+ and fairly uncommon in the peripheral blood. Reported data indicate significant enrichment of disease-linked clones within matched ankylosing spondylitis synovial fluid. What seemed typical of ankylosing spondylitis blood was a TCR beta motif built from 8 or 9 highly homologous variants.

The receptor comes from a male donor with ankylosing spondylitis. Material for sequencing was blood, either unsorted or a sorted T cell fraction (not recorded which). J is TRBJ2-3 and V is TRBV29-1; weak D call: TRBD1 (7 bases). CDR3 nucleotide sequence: TGCAGCGTTGAGGAGGGGGCGCGAACAGATACGCAGTATTTT. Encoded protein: CSVEEGARTDTQYF.